This T cell receptor (beta chain) stems from a study of cytomegalovirus exposure and HLA in healthy donors. After removal of 8 bases from V and 0 bases from J, the junction contained 4 bases not matched to a gene. CDR1 and CDR2 (germline): SGHTA, FQGNSA. The CDR3 extends over 13 amino acids. Notes on this clone: Its antigen is unknown.

General study findings and limits: Several V segments, TRBV6-2 and TRBV6-3 among them, could not be told apart and were dropped. By HLA locus, TCR association rates varied in a later analysis, with DRB1 showing the most and HLA-C the fewest. Judged likely to be a sequencing artifact was a cluster of highly shared sequence variants. Within an earlier analysis, most TCR beta V segments proved productive either about 87% or about 30% of the time.

Both 60 Vbeta primers and 13 Jbeta primers went into the PCR. TCRdb's copy holds only in-frame clones and misses some; the assay was immunoSEQ multiplex PCR. Counted here are 130,000 or so clones, roughly 79% occurring once; the ten biggest clones make up about 1.5%. The TCR comes from a woman in her late teens or twenties in good health and CMV-seronegative. This chain connects TRBV7-2 to TRBJ2-7, with 7 bases lining up with TRBD1. The specimen was PBMCs. The CDR3 DNA reads as TGTGCCAGCGGGACAGTTAGCTCCTACGAGCAGTACTTC. As protein: CASGTVSSYEQYF.